The present entry profiles one T cell receptor beta chain with its context. This sample stems from a study of sequential checkpoint blockade in melanoma. Whole-study context: Randomization was 1:1 between first-line nivolumab→ipilimumab and ipilimumab→nivolumab. Both treatment sequences were followed by maintenance nivolumab.

The CDR3 has 15 amino acids. Germline lookup yields CDR1 MNHEY and CDR2 SMNVEV (reference sequence). V shed 2 bases and J shed 3 bases, with 14 bases lying between them. The repertoire was sequenced with immunoSEQ multiplex PCR; TCRdb's copy has only in-frame clones and lacks some. The table includes roughly 34,000 clones, 75% to 90% detected once. Treatment noted: randomized to nivolumab then ipilimumab (arm A) or the reverse (arm B). The V call is TRBV27, the J call TRBJ2-7, with D perhaps TRBD1 (6 bases). The source was CD8+ T cells sorted from blood (inferred from file names), collected from a patient given nivolumab and ipilimumab in sequence. The TCR sequence derives from a human donor with melanoma. The CDR3 sequence is CASSLEQGAYYEQYF. CDR3 DNA sequence: TGTGCCAGCAGTTTAGAACAGGGAGCCTACTACGAGCAGTACTTC.